This T cell receptor beta chain derives from a study of blood T cell repertoires in COVID-19. Turning to the study itself: Sources were T cells, B-cell-depleted T cells, or PBMCs; the material itself was cDNA or gDNA.

CDR3 size: 15 residues. Germline CDR1 and CDR2: MDHEN and SYDVKM. The V gene end was trimmed by 5 bases and the J gene end by 2 bases; junction bases not matched to a gene: 7. The repertoire was sequenced with immunoSEQ multiplex PCR; TCRdb's copy has only in-frame clones and lacks some. The table lists more than 350,000 clones, about 89% of them singletons. The TCR sequence derives from a woman in her twenties or thirties with COVID-19, enrolled during active disease. The material sequenced was peripheral blood. The chain employs TRBV28 and TRBJ2-7; 9 bases agree with TRBD1. This chain's CDR3 is CASSPTGTGPYEQYF. CDR3 nucleotides: TGTGCCAGCAGTCCTACCGGGACAGGGCCCTACGAGCAGTACTTC.